The clone carrying this T cell receptor (beta chain) was seen a handful of times. Its target is not known. This sample is part of a study of cytomegalovirus exposure and HLA in healthy donors. Study-wide results and limits: The study listed some 160 cytomegalovirus-associated TCR beta chains.

Repertoires were generated with immunoSEQ multiplex PCR, while TCRdb's copy carries only in-frame clones and drops some. The repertoire consists of approximately 200,000 clones, with about 81% occurring once and the leading ten covering 1% to 1.5%. CDR3 length equals 15 residues. After removal of 4 bases from V and 6 bases from J, the junction contained 4 bases not matched to a gene. The chain carries TRBV5-3 and TRBJ2-2, with 12 bases that match TRBD2. TRBV5-3 is filed as an ORF, its function uncertain. What was sequenced was PBMCs. The sequence came from a woman aged 25 to 39 in good health and CMV-seronegative. CDR3 DNA: TGTGCCAGAAGCGCCGGGACTAGCGGGTCCGGGGAGCTGTTTTTT. Translation: CARSAGTSGSGELFF.